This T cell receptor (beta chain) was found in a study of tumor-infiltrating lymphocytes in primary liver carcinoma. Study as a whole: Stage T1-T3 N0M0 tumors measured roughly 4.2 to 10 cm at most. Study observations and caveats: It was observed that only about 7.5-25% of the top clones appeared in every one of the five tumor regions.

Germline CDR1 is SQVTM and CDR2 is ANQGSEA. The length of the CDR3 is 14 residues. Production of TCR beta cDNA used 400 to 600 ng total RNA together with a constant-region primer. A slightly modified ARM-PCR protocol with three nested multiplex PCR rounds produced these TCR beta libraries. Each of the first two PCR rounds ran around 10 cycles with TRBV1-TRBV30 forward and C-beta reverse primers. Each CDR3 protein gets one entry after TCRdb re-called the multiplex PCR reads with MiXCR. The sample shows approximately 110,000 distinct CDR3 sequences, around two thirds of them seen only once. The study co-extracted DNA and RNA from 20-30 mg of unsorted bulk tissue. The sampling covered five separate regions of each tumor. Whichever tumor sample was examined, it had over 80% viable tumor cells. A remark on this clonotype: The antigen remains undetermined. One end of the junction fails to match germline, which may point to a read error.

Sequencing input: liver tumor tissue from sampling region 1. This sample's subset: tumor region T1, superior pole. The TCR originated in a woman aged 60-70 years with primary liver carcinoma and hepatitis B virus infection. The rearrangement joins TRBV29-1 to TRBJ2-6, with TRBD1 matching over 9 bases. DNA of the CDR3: TGCAGCGTTAGCTGGGACAGGGAGGCCGACGTCCTAACTTTC. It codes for CSVSWDREADVLTF.